This T cell receptor (beta chain) is from a study of cytomegalovirus exposure and HLA in healthy donors. PCR was performed using 60 Vbeta and 13 Jbeta primers. Generated by immunoSEQ multiplex PCR, the TCRdb table keeps only in-frame clones and is missing some. The specimen's table records about 130,000 clones. The trim removed 7 bases at V and 4 bases at J, leaving 10 bases unmatched. CDR3 length equals 15 residues. This chain connects TRBV23-1 to TRBJ2-1, with 7 positions matching TRBD2. TRBV23-1 is noted as an ORF with a role that remains uncertain. What was sequenced was PBMCs. This TCR was recovered from an older woman in good health and CMV-seronegative. Here the CDR3 DNA reads TGCGCCAGCATTAGAGCGGGACTCGCTTACAATGAGCAGTTCTTC. Encoded protein: CASIRAGLAYNEQFF.